This T cell receptor (beta chain) was captured in a study of cytomegalovirus exposure and HLA in healthy donors. The CDR3 is 15 residues long. Trimming removed 9 bases from V and 1 base from J; junction bases left unmatched: 9. This PCR relied on a set of 60 Vbeta primers and 13 Jbeta primers. Assay: immunoSEQ multiplex PCR; the TCRdb copy retains only in-frame clones and omits some. In the table there are roughly 280,000 clones, roughly 70% of which are singletons. The source material was PBMCs. The genes are TRBV23-1 and TRBJ1-5; 7 nucleotides line up with TRBD1. TRBV23-1 is an ORF; its function is uncertain. The source of this sequence is a female donor in good health and CMV-seronegative. The CDR3 here is CASSPGGKSNQPQHF. The CDR3 DNA is TGCGCCAGTTCCCCAGGGGGGAAAAGCAATCAGCCCCAGCATTTT.